One and the same sample provided the 8 T cell receptor beta chains below, sequenced in a study of T cells in Graves' hyperthyroidism and ophthalmopathy. The investigators amplified TCR beta CDR3 regions from RNA transcripts. RT-PCR in the first round (using the HTBI primer set) targeted the TCR CDR3. Each CDR3 protein is one row after TCRdb ran MiXCR on the multiplex PCR reads. The repertoire consists of hundreds of thousands of distinct CDR3 sequences, with about 45% occurring once and the leading ten covering just under 8.5%. The sample taken for sequencing was peripheral blood or thyroid tissue (not recorded which). All receptors derive from a young woman with Graves' hyperthyroidism.

J is TRBJ1-6 and V is TRBV19; D is ambiguous. V lost 6 bases and J 8 bases, leaving 11 bases between the germline ends. The CDR3 is made up of 13 amino acids. Germline lookup yields CDR1 LNHDA and CDR2 SQIVND (reference sequence). This CDR3 is CASRWDPDSPLHF. In nucleotides, the CDR3 is TGTGCCAGTAGATGGGATCCAGATTCACCCCTCCACTTT.

The chain recombines TRBV7-2 with TRBJ2-5; D not resolved. CDR1 SGHTA and CDR2 FQGNSA come from the germline V gene. Trimming took 5 bases from V and 5 from J, leaving 12 bases between them. The CDR3 has 13 amino acids. CDR3 in DNA: TGTGCCAGCAGCCCAGAGGCGGTGGAGACCCAGTACTTC. This gives the protein CASSPEAVETQYF.

The chain joins TRBV20-1 to TRBJ1-5; D is ambiguous. Germline-derived CDR1 and CDR2 are DFQATT and SNEGSKA (reference sequence). Trimming removed 0 bases from V and 7 bases from J, with 16 bases in between. This CDR3 has 15 residues. The CDR3 reads CSARDSTRSSQPQHF. Written as DNA, the CDR3 is TGCAGTGCTAGAGATAGCACCCGGAGTAGCCAGCCCCAGCATTTT.

The rearrangement uses TRBV7-9 and TRBJ1-1, with D possibly being TRBD1 (6 bases). Trimming pared 9 bases from V and 1 base from J, leaving 18 bases between. Germline V gene sequence: CDR1 SEHNR, CDR2 FQNEAQ (reference sequence). This CDR3 comprises 15 residues. Here the CDR3 reads CASSMANRANTEAFF. CDR3 nucleotides: TGTGCCAGTAGTATGGCTAACAGGGCGAACACTGAAGCTTTCTTT.

This clonotype was counted many times. The chain links TRBV7-8 to TRBJ1-2; 8 bases align to TRBD1. Losses at the gene ends were 1 base for V and 2 bases for J; bases not matched to a gene: 3. Germline CDR1 SGHVS, CDR2 FQNEAQ. The CDR3 totals 15 residues. DNA for the CDR3: TGTGCCAGCAGCTTAGTCTCAGGGGGCAACTATGGCTACACCTTC. It specifies CASSLVSGGNYGYTF.

V and J are TRBV9 and TRBJ1-5; D ambiguous. CDR1 SGDLS and CDR2 YYNGEE come from the germline V gene. Deletions cut 3 bases from V and 4 bases from J, with 8 bases between. The CDR3 contains 13 residues. CDR3 in DNA: TGTGCCAGCAGCGCTACAGTTAATCAGCCCCAGCATTTT. Translated, it gives CASSATVNQPQHF.

CDR3 coding DNA: TGTGCCAGCAGTAAGGAAACGGGAGTCTACGAGCAGTACTTC. Translating gives CASSKETGVYEQYF. This chain links TRBV7-6 with TRBJ2-7; D might be TRBD2 (6 bases). CDR1 is SGHVS and CDR2 is FNYEAQ in the germline V gene. V lost 6 bases to trimming and J lost 3 bases, with 15 bases between them. The CDR3 extends over 14 amino acids. Variable domain in full (rest from reference TRBV7-6 and TRBJ2-7): GAGVSQSPRYKVTKRGQDVALRCDPISGHVSLYWYRQALGQGPEFLTYFNYEAQQDKSGLPNDRFSAERPEGSISTLTIQRTEQRDSAMYRCASSKETGVYEQYFGPGTRLTVT.

There are a few counts of this clonotype. The rearrangement links TRBV2 to TRBJ2-7, with 7 bases aligning to TRBD2. The CDR3 covers 14 residues. Losses at the gene ends were 1 base for V and 1 base for J; bases not matched to a gene: 1. Germline V CDR1 and CDR2: SNHLY, FYNNEI. In DNA form, the CDR3 reads TGTGCCAGCAGTGAAGAGCGGGGATCCTACGAGCAGTACTTC. Its protein is CASSEERGSYEQYF.